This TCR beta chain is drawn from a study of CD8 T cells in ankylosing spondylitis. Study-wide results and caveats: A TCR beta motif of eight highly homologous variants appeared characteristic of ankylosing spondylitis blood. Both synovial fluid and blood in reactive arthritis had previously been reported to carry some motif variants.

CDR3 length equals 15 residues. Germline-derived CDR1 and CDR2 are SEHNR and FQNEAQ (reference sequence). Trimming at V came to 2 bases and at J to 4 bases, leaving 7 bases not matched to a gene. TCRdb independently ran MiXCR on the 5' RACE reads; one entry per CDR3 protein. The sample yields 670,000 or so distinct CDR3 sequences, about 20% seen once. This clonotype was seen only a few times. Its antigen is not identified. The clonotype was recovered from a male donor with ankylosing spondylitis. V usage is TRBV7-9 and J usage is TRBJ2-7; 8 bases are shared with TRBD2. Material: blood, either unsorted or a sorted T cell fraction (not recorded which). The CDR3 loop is CASSLTPGGVYEQYF. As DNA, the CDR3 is TGTGCCAGCAGCTTAACCCCCGGGGGGGTGTACGAGCAGTACTTC.